This TCR beta chain is from a study of B cell selection in AIRE deficiency (dated by TCRdb to about 2019). Describing the broader study: Researchers compared the TCRbeta repertoires of sorted blood CD4+ conventional T cells and regulatory T cells from AIRE-deficient patients with the corresponding repertoires from healthy controls. The TCR-sequenced cohort comprised about five AIRE-deficient APECED patients and about five healthy control donors. The research as a whole found: Of over 3,000 shared Treg TCRbeta sequences, around 31% were shared only among healthy donors and 7.5% to 9.5% only among patients, suggesting less efficient Treg selection without AIRE. Roughly 30.6% of the Treg TCRbeta sequences shared among healthy donors turned up in patient Tconv cells, suggesting that Treg-biased clones are diverted into the Tconv compartment. Shared Treg sequences had shorter CDR3s, which reflects a bias toward rearrangements containing few non-templated nucleotide insertions. Sequencing covered only TCRbeta chains, and 35% to 45% of shared healthy-donor Treg sequences were also present in healthy Tconv, possibly due to differing TCRalpha chains. Tconv and Treg cells from AIRE-deficient patients showed TCRBV gene usage, CDR3 length and TCR diversity similar to those of healthy donors.

Conventional CD4 T cells were sorted as cells that were CD4+CD127+. APECED syndrome was present in the AIRE-deficient patients. Tconv and Treg cells for TCRbeta sequencing were sorted on a FACSAria flow cytometer. The sorted cells were collected in 5-ml round-bottom polystyrene tubes, and the dry cell pellets were frozen at -80 degrees C prior to sequencing. The immunoSEQ platform was used for TCRbeta chain sequencing. Per the source publication's procedure: When conventional T cell repertoires were pooled, patients gave roughly 110,000 distinct in-frame TCRbeta sequences, while healthy donors gave some 150,000. Treg TCRbeta sequences found in two or more individuals were classed as public, and these public Treg TCRbeta sequences were then looked for in Tconv repertoires. Differences between groups were assessed by Mann-Whitney U tests with Bonferroni-Dunn correction in GraphPad Prism 7.03. The source is immuneACCESS, and TCRdb retained only in-frame sequences with V and J called. Part of the clones is not carried over; for the studies checked, unresolved V genes explain less than half of this, and the remainder is unexplained. Clone size and the V and J calls come from that table; the DNA yielded D and trimming. Within this sample are roughly 25,000 clones, with approximately 96% of them counted one time only. In total, the top ten clones hold 0.2% of the sample.

The germline V gene encodes CDR1 LNHDA and CDR2 SQIVND (reference sequence). Inclusive of the bounding cysteine and phenylalanine, the CDR3 is 15 residues long. The entry retains the CDR3 DNA only, 45 bases that are in frame from base 1. The germline ends are 14 bases apart after V is trimmed by 3 bases and J by 5 bases. As to this clone: Its antigen remains undetermined. Per-base qualities were not stored, and no clone one base away is much larger.

The V and J segments used are TRBV19 and TRBJ2-1; the D gene cannot be named for sure. The specimen was conventional CD4+ T cells sorted from PBMCs. The receptor's source is a human donor with AIRE deficiency. The CDR3 region has the sequence CASSIRHYPHNEQFF. The DNA is as follows: TGTGCCAGTAGTATTCGTCACTATCCCCACAATGAGCAGTTCTTC.